The 5 T cell receptor beta chains in this list originate from one sample, sequenced in a study of blood T cell repertoires in COVID-19. Assay used: immunoSEQ multiplex PCR; TCRdb lists only in-frame clones, some missing. Counted here are 95,000 to 110,000 clones, approximately 88% occurring once; the ten biggest clones make up about 4%. Material for sequencing was peripheral blood. These TCRs come from a human donor in a cohort sampled during active COVID-19.

The V call is TRBV9, the J call TRBJ2-2, with 8 bases fitting TRBD2. CDR3 length: 16 residues. Per germline, CDR1 SGDLS and CDR2 YYNGEE. With V trimmed by 0 bases and J by 4 bases, 5 bases remained unmatched. CDR3 protein: CASSVAASGLTGELFF. The DNA of the CDR3 is TGTGCCAGCAGCGTAGCTGCTAGCGGGCTCACCGGGGAGCTGTTTTTT.

The chain couples TRBV5-1 to TRBJ1-6, with 8 nucleotides matching TRBD1. Germline trimming cut 3 bases from V and 9 bases from J; bases unmatched to any gene: 5. The V gene's germline CDR1 is SGHRS and CDR2 YFSETQ. This CDR3 comprises 14 residues. CDR3 DNA sequence: TGCGCCAGCAGCTCGACAGGGGACGTTTCACCCCTCCACTTT. Its translation: CASSSTGDVSPLHF.

The table lists this clone with a few counts. The genes are TRBV7-8 and TRBJ1-6; TRBD1 matches 7 bases. Germline values: CDR1 SGHVS, CDR2 FQNEAQ. The CDR3 covers 16 residues. V trimming: 5 bases; J trimming: 9 bases; junction bases outside the gene matches: 13. The CDR3 DNA reads as TGTGCCAGCAGCATACAAGGGACAGCCGAGGGTTCACCCCTCCACTTT. This gives the protein CASSIQGTAEGSPLHF.

The chain couples TRBV19 to TRBJ2-2, with 7 bases lining up with TRBD1. This CDR3 region has 14 residues. J lost 3 bases, V lost 6 bases, and 4 bases had no gene match. The germline V gene has CDR1 LNHDA and CDR2 SQIVND (reference sequence). CDR3 amino acids: CASRSTGDTGELFF. The CDR3 DNA reads TGTGCCAGTAGATCTACAGGGGACACCGGGGAGCTGTTTTTT.

The V call is TRBV4-1, the J call TRBJ2-5; tentatively, D is TRBD1 (6 bases). There are 16 residues in the CDR3. CDR1 is MGHRA, CDR2 YSYEKL, per germline. V lost 1 base, J lost 1 base, and 13 bases lay in between. Written as DNA, the CDR3 is TGCGCCAGCAGCCAAGGGACAGAACCCAGCCAAGAGACCCAGTACTTC. Translated: CASSQGTEPSQETQYF.